This TCR beta chain was found in a study of blood T cell repertoires in COVID-19. As for the study in general: The United States, Italy and Spain were the sources of the acute and convalescent COVID-19 samples.

A Seattle source enrolled patients during active infection and followed them longitudinally. This clone was observed a handful of times. The CDR3 is 12 amino acids. In germline, CDR1 is SGHDN, CDR2 FVKESK. V dropped 4 bases and J dropped 1 base, with 4 bases sitting between them. Here immunoSEQ multiplex PCR was the method, and the copy in TCRdb shows in-frame clones only, minus some. Altogether 150,000 to 200,000 clones are present, roughly four fifths being singletons, with the ten largest covering approximately 2.6%. This chain uses TRBV14 with TRBJ1-1, with D unresolved. Sample: peripheral blood. The sequence was obtained from a woman older than 75 with COVID-19, enrolled during active disease. CDR3 protein: CASSPKNTEAFF. In DNA form, the CDR3 reads TGTGCCAGCAGCCCTAAGAACACTGAAGCTTTCTTT.